This TCR beta chain was identified during a study of blood T cell repertoires in COVID-19. Across the study: Donors in the United States, Italy and Spain gave samples during acute or convalescent COVID-19. PBMCs, B-cell-depleted T cells, or T cells provided the cDNA or gDNA that made up the material.

Original processing notes: Quantification of nucleated cells was approximated via reference gene primer amplification. The protocol was immunoSEQ multiplex PCR, while the TCRdb copy is restricted to in-frame clones and leaves out a portion. That table supplies the V and J calls and clone size; D and trimming were determined from the DNA. The sample holds 45,000 or so clones, roughly nine tenths seen once. Between the trimmed V and J ends, which lost 2 bases and 2 bases, there was a span of 13 bases. The CDR3 is 15 amino acids. The germline gives CDR1 SGHAT, CDR2 FQDESV (reference sequence). Sequenced: peripheral blood. The chain links TRBV11-1 to TRBJ2-7, with D tentatively TRBD2 (5 bases). The TCR originated in a man aged 40-49 years with active COVID-19. The CDR3 DNA is TGTGCCAGCAGCTTAAGACGCGGGCAGGCCTACGAGCAGTACTTC. The encoded protein is CASSLRRGQAYEQYF. The whole variable domain, filled in from reference TRBV11-1 and TRBJ2-7, reads EAEVAQSPRYKITEKSQAVAFWCDPISGHATLYWYRQILGQGPELLVQFQDESVVDDSQLPKDRFSAERLKGVDSTLKIQPAELGDSAMYLCASSLRRGQAYEQYFGPGTRLTVT.